The present T cell receptor (beta chain) was sequenced within a study of cytomegalovirus exposure and HLA in healthy donors. Study results and limitations: For TCR beta chains, V- and J-gene trimming was later linked to a missense DCLRE1C variant. In an earlier analysis, productive rearrangement rates for most beta V segments clustered near 87% or 30%. HLA-A and HLA-B allele assignments for most subjects were reportedly predicted accurately using TCR beta sequences.

The CDR3 has 15 amino acids. The trim removed 3 bases at V and 2 bases at J, leaving 7 bases unmatched. CDR1 is SGDLS and CDR2 is YYNGEE in the germline V gene. Amplification used 60 Vbeta primers and 13 Jbeta primers. Profiled with immunoSEQ multiplex PCR; TCRdb holds only in-frame clones, not every one. The sample lists some 120,000 clones; about 81% were seen once. Notes on this clone: The antigen remains unidentified.

The TCR comes from a man aged 35 to 55 in good health and CMV-seronegative. The chain employs TRBV9 and TRBJ2-7, with 8 positions matching TRBD2. What was sequenced was PBMCs. CDR3 sequence reads: CASSAGGGSPYEQYF. In DNA form, the CDR3 reads TGTGCCAGCAGCGCCGGGGGGGGTTCCCCCTACGAGCAGTACTTC.